Shown below are 14 T cell receptor beta chains from a single sample sequenced in a study of response to subunit inactivated influenza vaccine. MiXCR, applied by TCRdb to the RT-PCR reads, yields one record per CDR3 protein. The data contain 710,000 or so distinct CDR3 sequences, less than 20% of them singletons. This specimen was PBMCs from blood, taken 11 to 12 days after vaccination. The receptor source for this set is a man in his forties or fifties who received an inactivated influenza vaccine.

The chain recombines TRBV11-2 with TRBJ2-5; TRBD1 aligns across 7 bases. This CDR3 comprises 14 residues. Trimming cost V 6 bases and J 5 bases; bases outside gene matches: 9. The V gene's germline CDR1 is SGHAT and CDR2 FQNNGV. Here the CDR3 DNA reads TGTGCCAGCAGGCGCCAACAGGGGCAGGAGACCCAGTACTTC. Amino acid sequence: CASRRQQGQETQYF. The full variable domain, in which reference TRBV11-2 and TRBJ2-5 provide the parts outside the CDR3, is EAGVAQSPRYKIIEKRQSVAFWCNPISGHATLYWYQQILGQGPKLLIQFQNNGVVDDSQLPKDRFSAERLKGVDSTLKIQPAKLEDSAVYLCASRRQQGQETQYFGPGTRLLVL.

The CDR3, as DNA: TGTGCCAGCAGTTCCCCCGGACTAGCGGGGGCCCCAGATACGCAGTATTTT. It is translated as CASSSPGLAGAPDTQYF. The V and J genes are TRBV6-5 and TRBJ2-3; TRBD2 matches 13 bases. Trimming took 4 bases from V and 4 from J; bases not matched to a gene: 8. The CDR3 covers 17 residues. CDR1 is MNHEY, CDR2 SVGAGI, per germline.

The gene calls are TRBV20-1 and TRBJ1-5, with D perhaps matching TRBD1 (6 bases). The germline V gene encodes CDR1 DFQATT and CDR2 SNEGSKA (reference sequence). V was pared by 0 bases and J by 4 bases, with 16 bases between. The CDR3 covers 16 residues. The CDR3 loop is CSARDGGGLWNQPQHF. DNA for the CDR3: TGCAGTGCTAGAGATGGTGGGGGGCTATGGAATCAGCCCCAGCATTTT.

J is TRBJ2-6 and V is TRBV20-1, with D possibly called TRBD1 or TRBD2 (5 bases each). CDR3 length: 14 residues. V gave up 3 bases and J gave up 4 bases, with 10 bases separating them. Germline CDR1 is DFQATT and CDR2 is SNEGSKA (reference sequence). CDR3 sequence (DNA): TGCAGTGCTAGGATCGGGGCGGGGGCCAACGTCCTGACTTTC. It translates to CSARIGAGANVLTF.

As to this clonotype: One end of the junction varies from germline; a read error may be responsible. The chain links TRBV7-2 to TRBJ2-3; D might be TRBD2 (6 bases). CDR1 SGHTA and CDR2 FQGNSA come from the germline V gene. CDR3 length: 14 residues. CDR3 amino acids: CASSSSTLAELRHF. DNA for the CDR3: TGTGCCAGCAGCTCCAGTACTTTAGCGGAGCTTAGACATTTT.

This clonotype was observed a few times. The rearrangement links TRBV10-3 to TRBJ2-7; D is ambiguous. This CDR3 comprises 12 residues. Germline assignment: CDR1 ENHRY and CDR2 SYGVKD. V shed 2 bases and J shed 3 bases, with 5 bases lying between them. The CDR3 sequence: CAISEKSYEQYF. The CDR3 nucleotides are TGTGCCATCAGTGAGAAAAGCTACGAGCAGTACTTC.

V usage is TRBV3-1 and J usage is TRBJ2-1; 10 bases fit TRBD2. V lost 0 bases and J lost 13; bases outside the gene matches: 12. The CDR3 spans 16 residues. The germline gives CDR1 LGHDT, CDR2 YNNKEL (reference sequence). The CDR3 DNA is TGTGCCAGCAGCCAAGACAGGCCTAGCGGGGGCGCGGTACAGTTCTTC. The encoded protein is CASSQDRPSGGAVQFF.

This clonotype was seen a handful of times. V usage is TRBV7-9 and J usage is TRBJ1-2, with D possibly TRBD1 on 5 matching bases. The germline gives CDR1 SEHNR, CDR2 FQNEAQ (reference sequence). The CDR3 totals 15 residues. V was pared by 5 bases and J by 2 bases, with 15 bases between. The CDR3 here is CASSLVEGVNYGYTF. In DNA, the CDR3 is TGTGCCAGCAGCCTAGTAGAAGGGGTAAACTATGGCTACACCTTC.

The chain has TRBV6-1 and TRBJ1-4, with 7 bases fitting TRBD1. Trimming removed 5 bases from V and 8 bases from J; junction bases left unmatched: 11. This CDR3 contains 15 residues. The V gene's germline CDR1 is MNHNS and CDR2 SASEGT. CDR3 residues: CASSPSRQGYEKLFF. Here the CDR3 DNA reads TGTGCCAGCAGTCCCTCCCGACAGGGATACGAAAAACTGTTTTTT.

The V call is TRBV14, the J call TRBJ1-6; D ambiguous. Germline V gene data show CDR1 as SGHDN and CDR2 as FVKESK. The ends were cut back, 5 bases at V and 5 bases at J, with 10 bases in the middle. The CDR3 sequence is 14 residues long. DNA of the CDR3: TGTGCCAGCAGCGAGACGGGAAATAATTCACCCCTCCACTTT. Translating it yields CASSETGNNSPLHF.

This clonotype was seen a few times. V is TRBV10-3 and J is TRBJ2-7; 15 bases agree with TRBD2. The CDR3 has 18 amino acids. The V and J ends lost 6 bases and 2 bases, in that order; junction bases with no gene match: 11. CDR1 is ENHRY and CDR2 is SYGVKD in the germline V gene. The CDR3 DNA follows: TGTGCCATCAGCCCGGGACTAGCGGGAGGCACACGCCCCTACGAGCAGTACTTC. It encodes CAISPGLAGGTRPYEQYF.

Concerning this clonotype: This may be a read error: a much more frequent sequence differs by one nucleotide. The chain couples TRBV5-1 to TRBJ2-7; no firm D call. This CDR3 spans 13 amino acids. Germline V gene lookup returns CDR1 SGHRS and CDR2 YFSETQ. As DNA, the CDR3 is TGCGCCAGCAGCTCTTCGTGGAACCACGAGCATTACTTC. Encoded protein: CASSSSWNHEHYF.

The chain carries TRBV28 and TRBJ1-1; D perhaps matches TRBD1 (6 bases). Germline V gene sequence: CDR1 MDHEN, CDR2 SYDVKM. V lost 5 bases and J lost 3, with 13 bases in between. The CDR3 spans 14 residues. This CDR3 reads CASSQGTGYTEAFF. CDR3 DNA sequence: TGTGCCAGCAGTCAGGGGACCGGATACACTGAAGCTTTCTTT.

This clonotype has at least ten counts. V is TRBV28 and J is TRBJ2-4; 9 bases are a match to TRBD1. Germline assignment: CDR1 MDHEN and CDR2 SYDVKM. CDR3 length: 13 residues. Losses at the gene ends were 5 bases for V and 6 bases for J; bases not matched to a gene: 2. CDR3 in amino acids: CASSRQGGNIQYF. The CDR3 DNA sequence: TGTGCCAGCAGTCGACAGGGGGGAAACATTCAGTACTTC.